This record concerns one TCR beta chain sequence. This clone appeared a single time. Its antigen remains unidentified. It has no much larger one-base neighbor in the sample; base qualities were not kept. The cohort was made up of approximately 670 healthy bone marrow donors. Cohort members were all nominally healthy when sampled, although unrecorded immune exposures were likely present. The donor tested CMV seronegative and was one of the 352 seronegative cohort members. Each donor provided a peripheral blood sample, and peripheral blood mononuclear cells were used for TCR beta sequencing. The Qiagen DNeasy Blood Extraction Kit was used to extract genomic DNA from the blood cell samples. The record originates from a study of cytomegalovirus exposure and HLA in healthy donors (TCRdb year 2017). About the study as a whole: According to an earlier analysis of around 600 of the donors, some 180 million T cells yielded approximately 120 million unique TCR beta sequences and about 280 Gb of sequence data. Roughly 300 gigabases of sequencing data and around 88 million unique TCR sequences made up an early release that covered nearly 650 HLA-typed donors. Of the 300 to 450 genotyped donors, around 81% fell in the genetic ancestry cluster associated with self-reported Caucasian donors. The study aimed to test whether cataloging public T cell receptors could reveal signatures of past pathogen exposure. The T cell repertoires of 700 or so subjects were profiled by immunosequencing and related to cytomegalovirus serostatus. In addition to the first cohort of approximately 650 subjects, a separate validation cohort of approximately 120 different subjects was used. To predict cytomegalovirus infection status, the study combined high-throughput TCR immunosequencing, statistical association of individual TCRs with disease status, and machine learning. In a later analysis, previously published TCR beta repertoires from fewer than 750 donors were re-analyzed and high-resolution HLA genotyping was added so that TCR occurrence patterns could be studied. Rather than using new phenotypic data, the later analysis identified candidate immune exposures from TCR beta sequences and from how often those sequences occurred across donors. An earlier analysis of around 640 of the donors used high-throughput TCR beta sequencing to judge whether each TCR beta V gene segment behaved as functional or pseudogenic. Alongside the repertoire data, information on donor age, sex, ethnicity and CMV serostatus was compiled. Genome-wide SNP genotypes for about 65% of the 666 donors were used in a later genetic analysis, which treated that subset as a discovery cohort. Every repertoire in the discovery cohort had been generated on one and the same sequencing platform. HLA typing covered class I and class II loci at four-digit resolution. Typing coverage varied by locus: roughly 629-640 donors for A, B, C, DRB1 and DQB1; more than 500 for DQA1; 606 for DPA1; roughly 450 for DPB1. Because of strong linkage in the cohort, roughly five DR-DQ haplotypes were treated as single units for association and clustering. Among 300 to 450 genotyped donors of the cohort, an average of about 240,000 unique TCR beta nucleotide sequences were sequenced per donor, 15% to 20% of them non-productive.

Trimming takes 3 bases from V and 1 base from J, and the germline ends sit 11 bases apart. Counted from cysteine to phenylalanine, this CDR3 has 15 amino acids. Only the CDR3 portion is preserved as DNA: 45 bases, with reading frame beginning at the first base. CDR1 and CDR2 are read off the germline V gene (reference sequence) as MNHEY and SMNVEV. The library was produced with the immunoSEQ multiplex PCR assay. For the multiplex PCR, a mixture combining 60 forward primers for TCR Vbeta segments and 13 reverse primers for TCR Jbeta segments was used. A multiplex PCR assay on genomic DNA amplified the CDR3 region of rearranged TCR beta genes. The Illumina HiSeq System was used to sequence the amplified TCR beta libraries as 87-base-pair reads. As for how the authors treated the data: A later analysis counted some 74 million unique TCR beta chains across the 666 repertoires, and around 9.9 million of these chains were shared by at least two donors. Raw reads were error-corrected and collapsed into unique sequences with a nearest-neighbor algorithm that merged closely related sequences to remove PCR and sequencing errors. CDR3 sequences were aligned to IMGT reference sequences to assign V, D and J gene segments. For a sequence to be retained, a match of at least six nucleotides was required to both a V gene segment and a J gene segment. A rearrangement counted as productive if the CDR3 had no stop codons and remained in frame with V and J, and every other rearrangement counted as non-productive. Following IMGT convention, CDR3 was defined as the stretch from the second conserved V-encoded cysteine to the conserved J-encoded phenylalanine. The earlier analysis of 587 of the donors excluded any sequence lacking an unambiguous match to a single V gene segment. An earlier analysis of around 600 of the donors classified V segments as functional when productive rearrangements were above 56.7% and as segregating when the standard deviation between donors was above 5%. To diagnose cytomegalovirus status from the catalog of TCR beta chain sequences, a statistical classification framework was built. V and J gene assignment, in a later analysis, came from comparing TCR nucleotide sequences with IMGT/GENE-DB human TR gene sequences. Using the TCRdist pipeline, a later analysis assigned CDR3 sequences along with most-parsimonious VDJ recombination scenarios. A later analysis defined each TCR beta chain by its CDR3 amino acid sequence plus V-gene family, and excluded reads lacking a unique V-gene family. As a way to deal with suspected cross-contamination and a sequencing artifact, a later analysis dropped nearly 600 nucleotide sequences that were highly shared and had low generation probability. In a later analysis, a clonal expansion index was calculated for each public chain from normalized within-repertoire ranks of inferred template counts. In a later analysis, generation probabilities were computed using a VDJ recombination model fitted to out-of-frame rearrangements, and the results were checked against IGoR. Hypergeometric tests were used in a later analysis to score TCR-TCR, TCR-HLA and TCR-CMV co-occurrence, with a repertoire-size bias correction applied to the TCR pairs. To estimate false discovery rates, a later analysis permuted the HLA or CMV assignments 20 times. In a later analysis, co-occurring TCRs were grouped using DBSCAN, with TCRdist sequence similarity added in when clustering inside HLA-allele-positive subsets. Repertoires with fewer than 30,000 or more than 120,000 public chains, plus five repertoires with anomalous nucleotide sharing, were excluded from co-occurrence clustering. Drawn from immuneACCESS, this table holds only the in-frame rearrangements with V and J called that TCRdb kept. Clones are partly lost; checked studies trace under half to an unresolved V gene and leave the rest unexplained. D and trimming were read from the DNA, whereas the V and J calls and clone size are those reported in that table. This sample lists around 180,000 clones; around 80% were detected once. The top ten clonotypes cover 0.69% of the sample.

On the study overall, not on this receptor specifically: In a later analysis, several top co-occurrence clusters were reported to appear linked to parvovirus B19, influenza, CMV and Epstein-Barr virus. The 87-base-pair reads could not distinguish some IMGT-functional V segments, including TRBV6-2 and TRBV6-3, so those segments were excluded. While some public TCRs were present in many individuals, most TCR sequences turned up only very rarely across donors. According to the authors, the approach could potentially be generalized to other disease states and immunological phenotypes. In a later analysis, HLA-associated TCR beta chains showed more clonal expansion and lower generation probabilities than non-associated chains that were equally common. According to a later analysis, TCR association rates differed among HLA loci, with DRB1 alleles showing the most associated TCRs and HLA-C alleles showing the fewest. Because some donors lacked HLA typing at each locus, the association tests relied only on the typed subset. The only immune exposure information available for the cohort was CMV serostatus. Roughly uniform sequencing depth across donors was assumed in presence/absence analyses, although this assumption may not hold. A few of the identified cytomegalovirus-associated TCR beta chains were confirmed in vitro to be specific for cytomegalovirus antigens. Broadly in line with IMGT annotations, most TCR beta V segments showed up in productive rearrangements about 87% or about 30% of the time in an earlier analysis of 587 of the donors. The cohort was sequenced for TCR beta chains only, and without alpha or paired-chain data the features that could be detected were limited. Correlated functional status among segregating V segments might reflect linkage disequilibrium, but an unknown experimental factor could not be ruled out. A later genetic analysis associated a missense DCLRE1C variant with V-gene and J-gene trimming of TCR beta chains, and an independent cohort replicated the association. A group of highly shared sequence variants was considered likely to be a technical artifact of the sequencing pipeline. At a false discovery rate of 0.05, a later analysis linked 16,000 or so TCR beta sequences to specific HLA alleles. A total of 150 to 200 TCR beta chains were listed by the study as associated with cytomegalovirus. A further reported finding was that TCR beta sequences accurately predicted the HLA-A and HLA-B alleles for most subjects in the first cohort. Because counts were too low, some 16 rarely observed V segments, including chromosome 9 orphons, were excluded from the earlier analysis of some 540 of the donors. The classifier was reported to diagnose cytomegalovirus status with high specificity and sensitivity in both the original and validation cohorts. Assigning TCR associations to individual alleles was difficult when HLA alleles, especially DR and DQ, strongly co-occurred. A later analysis found that most CMV-associated TCR beta chains appeared HLA-restricted, with HLA associations seemingly driven largely by CMV exposure. According to a later genetic analysis, donors in an Asian-associated ancestry cluster had fewer N-insertions in productive TCRs than the roughly 700-donor mean.

This sequence originates from a woman aged 40 to 49 in good health and CMV-seronegative. The chain joins TRBV27 to TRBJ2-3; TRBD1 is possibly the D segment (6 matching bases). Source material: PBMCs. This receptor carries the CDR3 CASSLKGVGTDTQYF. The bases read TGTGCCAGCAGTTTGAAGGGGGTAGGCACAGATACGCAGTATTTT.